The clone carrying this T cell receptor beta chain was observed a few times. The sample is drawn from a study of blood T cell repertoires in COVID-19. Study in general: Whether acute or convalescent, the COVID-19 samples came from the United States, Italy and Spain. PBMCs, B-cell-depleted T cells, or T cells provided the cDNA or gDNA that made up the material.

Assay: immunoSEQ multiplex PCR; the TCRdb copy retains only in-frame clones and omits some. The data show roughly 200,000 clones, roughly 85% seen once. This CDR3 spans 15 amino acids. The germline V and J ends were trimmed by 6 bases and 1 base, with 15 bases remaining between them. Germline V lookup: CDR1 MNHEY, CDR2 SVGAGI. V and J are TRBV6-5 and TRBJ1-2; possible D gene TRBD1, 6 bases. The sequence was obtained from a woman aged 55-69 years with acute or convalescent COVID-19. Sequencing was performed on peripheral blood. In DNA form, the CDR3 reads TGTGCCAGCAGCAAGGGGGGGCCGGGTAACTATGGCTACACCTTC. Residues: CASSKGGPGNYGYTF.